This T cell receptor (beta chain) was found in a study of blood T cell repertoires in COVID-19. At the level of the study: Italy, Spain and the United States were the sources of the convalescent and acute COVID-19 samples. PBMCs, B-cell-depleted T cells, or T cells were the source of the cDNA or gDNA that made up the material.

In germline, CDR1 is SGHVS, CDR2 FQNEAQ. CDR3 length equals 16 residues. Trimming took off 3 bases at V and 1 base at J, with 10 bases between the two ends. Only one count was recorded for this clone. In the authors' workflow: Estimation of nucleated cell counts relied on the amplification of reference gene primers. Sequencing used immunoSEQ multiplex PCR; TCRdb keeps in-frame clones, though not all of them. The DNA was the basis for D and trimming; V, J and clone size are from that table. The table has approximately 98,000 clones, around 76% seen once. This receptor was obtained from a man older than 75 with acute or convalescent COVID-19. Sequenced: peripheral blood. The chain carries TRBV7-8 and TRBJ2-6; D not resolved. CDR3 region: CASSFVSGSGANVLTF. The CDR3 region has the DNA TGTGCCAGCAGCTTCGTGTCCGGGTCTGGGGCCAACGTCCTGACTTTC.